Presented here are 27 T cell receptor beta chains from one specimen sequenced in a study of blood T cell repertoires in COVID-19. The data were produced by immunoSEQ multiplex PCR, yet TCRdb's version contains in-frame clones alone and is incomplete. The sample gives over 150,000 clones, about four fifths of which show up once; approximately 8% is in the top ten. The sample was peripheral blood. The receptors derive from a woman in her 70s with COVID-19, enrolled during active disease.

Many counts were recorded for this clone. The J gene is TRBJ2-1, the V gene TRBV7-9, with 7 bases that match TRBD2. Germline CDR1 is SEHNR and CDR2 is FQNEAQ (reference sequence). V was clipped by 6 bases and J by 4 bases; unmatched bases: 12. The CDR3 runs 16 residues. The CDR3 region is CASRGEGLAVYNEQFF. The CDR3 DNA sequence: TGTGCCAGCAGAGGAGAGGGGCTAGCGGTTTACAATGAGCAGTTCTTC.

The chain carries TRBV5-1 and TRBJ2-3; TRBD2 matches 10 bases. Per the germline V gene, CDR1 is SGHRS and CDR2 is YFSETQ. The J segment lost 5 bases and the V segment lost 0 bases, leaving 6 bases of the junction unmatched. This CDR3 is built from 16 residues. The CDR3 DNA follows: TGCGCCAGCAGCTTGGCCCTAGCGGGAGTGGGAGATACGCAGTATTTT. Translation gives CASSLALAGVGDTQYF.

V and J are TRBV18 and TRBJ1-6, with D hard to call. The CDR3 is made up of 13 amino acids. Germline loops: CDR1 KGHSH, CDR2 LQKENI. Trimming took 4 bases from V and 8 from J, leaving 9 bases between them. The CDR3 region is CASSQKADSPLHF. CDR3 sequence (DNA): TGTGCCAGCTCACAGAAGGCGGATTCACCCCTCCACTTT. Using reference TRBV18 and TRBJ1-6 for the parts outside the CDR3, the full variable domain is NAGVMQNPRHLVRRRGQEARLRCSPMKGHSHVYWYRQLPEEGLKFMVYLQKENIIDESGMPKERFSAEFPKEGPSILRIQQVVRGDSAAYFCASSQKADSPLHFGNGTRLTVT.

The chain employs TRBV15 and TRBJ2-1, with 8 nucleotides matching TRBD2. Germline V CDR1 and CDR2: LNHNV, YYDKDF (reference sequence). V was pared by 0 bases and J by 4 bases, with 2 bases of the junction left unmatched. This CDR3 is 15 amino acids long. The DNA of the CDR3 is TGTGCCACCAGCAGAGAAGGACTAGCTTACAATGAGCAGTTCTTC. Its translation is CATSREGLAYNEQFF.

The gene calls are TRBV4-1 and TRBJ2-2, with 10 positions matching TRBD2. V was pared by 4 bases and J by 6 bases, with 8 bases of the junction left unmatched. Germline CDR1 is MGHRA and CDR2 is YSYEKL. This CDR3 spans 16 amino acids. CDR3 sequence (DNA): TGCGCCAGCAGCCTATCGATTAGCGGGAGGTCCGGGGAGCTGTTTTTT. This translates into CASSLSISGRSGELFF.

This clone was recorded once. Here the CDR3 reads CASVFEGGSGANVLTF. The CDR3 coding sequence is TGTGCCAGCGTTTTTGAGGGAGGGTCTGGGGCCAACGTCCTGACTTTC. The J gene is TRBJ2-6, the V gene TRBV7-9; TRBD2 matches at 7 bases. J gave up 1 base and V 8 bases, and 8 bases lay outside the gene matches. The CDR3 extends over 16 amino acids. Per the germline V gene, CDR1 is SEHNR and CDR2 is FQNEAQ (reference sequence). Full variable domain (missing parts from reference TRBV7-9 and TRBJ2-6): DTGVSQNPRHKITKRGQNVTFRCDPISEHNRLYWYRQTLGQGPEFLTYFQNEAQLEKSRLLSDRFSAERPKGSFSTLEIQRTEQGDSAMYLCASVFEGGSGANVLTFGAGSRLTVL.

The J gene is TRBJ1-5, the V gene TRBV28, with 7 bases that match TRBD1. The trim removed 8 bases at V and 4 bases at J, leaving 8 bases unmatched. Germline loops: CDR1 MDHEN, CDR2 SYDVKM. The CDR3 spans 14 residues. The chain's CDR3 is CASHWQGGNQPQHF. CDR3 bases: TGTGCCAGCCATTGGCAGGGGGGAAATCAGCCCCAGCATTTT. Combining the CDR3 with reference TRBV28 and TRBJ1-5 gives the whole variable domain DVKVTQSSRYLVKRTGEKVFLECVQDMDHENMFWYRQDPGLGLRLIYFSYDVKMKEKGDIPEGYSVSREKKERFSLILESASTNQTSMYLCASHWQGGNQPQHFGDGTRLSIL.

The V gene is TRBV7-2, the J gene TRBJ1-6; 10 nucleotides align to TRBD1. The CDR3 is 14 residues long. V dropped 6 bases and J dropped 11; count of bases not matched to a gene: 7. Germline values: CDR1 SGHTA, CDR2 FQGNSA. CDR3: CASRRDRGMAPLHF. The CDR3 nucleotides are TGTGCCAGCAGGCGGGACAGGGGAATGGCACCCCTCCACTTT. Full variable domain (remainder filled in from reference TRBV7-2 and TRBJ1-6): GAGVSQSPSNKVTEKGKDVELRCDPISGHTALYWYRQSLGQGLEFLIYFQGNSAPDKSGLPSDRFSAERTGGSVSTLTIQRTQQEDSAVYLCASRRDRGMAPLHFGNGTRLTVT.

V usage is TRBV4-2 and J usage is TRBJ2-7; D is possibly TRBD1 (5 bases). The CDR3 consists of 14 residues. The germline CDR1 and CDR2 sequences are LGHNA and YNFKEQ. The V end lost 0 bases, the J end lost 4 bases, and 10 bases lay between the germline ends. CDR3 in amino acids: CASSQEVTEYEQYF. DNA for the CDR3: TGTGCCAGCAGCCAAGAGGTGACAGAATACGAGCAGTACTTC.

CDR3: CASSLPGLAGANYNEQFF. In DNA, the CDR3 is TGTGCCAGCAGCCTACCTGGACTAGCGGGAGCGAACTACAATGAGCAGTTCTTC. The chain has TRBV3-1 (or the pseudogene TRBV3-2) and TRBJ2-1; the match to TRBD2 covers 13 bases. In germline, CDR1 is LGHDT, CDR2 YNNKEL (reference sequence). The CDR3 totals 18 residues. Trimming removed 4 bases from V and 3 bases from J; junction bases left unmatched: 9.

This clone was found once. CDR3 protein: CASSGGGSPYNEQFF. CDR3 in DNA: TGCGCCAGCAGCGGGGGAGGGAGTCCCTACAATGAGCAGTTCTTC. This chain uses TRBV5-1 with TRBJ2-1; 7 bases are a match to TRBD2. Germline values: CDR1 SGHRS, CDR2 YFSETQ. The V and J ends lost 4 bases and 2 bases, in that order; junction bases with no gene match: 6. CDR3 size: 15 residues.

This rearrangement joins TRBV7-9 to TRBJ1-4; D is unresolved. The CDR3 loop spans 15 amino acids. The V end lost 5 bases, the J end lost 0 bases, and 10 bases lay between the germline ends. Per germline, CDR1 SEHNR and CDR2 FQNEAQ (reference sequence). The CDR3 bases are TGTGCCAGCAGCCACTATACTGCAACTAATGAAAAACTGTTTTTT. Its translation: CASSHYTATNEKLFF.

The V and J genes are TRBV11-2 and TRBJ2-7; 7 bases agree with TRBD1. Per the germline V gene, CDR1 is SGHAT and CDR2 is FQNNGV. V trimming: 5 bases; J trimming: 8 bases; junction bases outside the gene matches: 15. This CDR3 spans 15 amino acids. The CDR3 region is CASSLGTVRVLKQYF. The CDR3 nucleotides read TGTGCCAGCAGCCTCGGGACAGTTCGGGTCCTCAAGCAGTACTTC.

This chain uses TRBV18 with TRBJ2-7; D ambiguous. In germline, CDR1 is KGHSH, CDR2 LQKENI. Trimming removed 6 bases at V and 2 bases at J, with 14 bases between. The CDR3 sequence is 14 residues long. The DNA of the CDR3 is TGTGCCAGCTCTCCCGTCGGGTATCCCTACGAGCAGTACTTC. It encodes CASSPVGYPYEQYF.

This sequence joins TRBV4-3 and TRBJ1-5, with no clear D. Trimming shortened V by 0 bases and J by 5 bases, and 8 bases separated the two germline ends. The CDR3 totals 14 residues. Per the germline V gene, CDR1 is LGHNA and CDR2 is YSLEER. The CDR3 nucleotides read TGCGCCAGCAGCCAAGATCCCGAGGATCAGCCCCAGCATTTT. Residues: CASSQDPEDQPQHF.

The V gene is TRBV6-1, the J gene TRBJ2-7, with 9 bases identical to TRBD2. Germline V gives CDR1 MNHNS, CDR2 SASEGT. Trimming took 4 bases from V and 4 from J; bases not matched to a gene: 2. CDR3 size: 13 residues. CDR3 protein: CASSVSGRYEQYF. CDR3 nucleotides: TGTGCCAGCAGTGTTAGCGGGAGATACGAGCAGTACTTC.

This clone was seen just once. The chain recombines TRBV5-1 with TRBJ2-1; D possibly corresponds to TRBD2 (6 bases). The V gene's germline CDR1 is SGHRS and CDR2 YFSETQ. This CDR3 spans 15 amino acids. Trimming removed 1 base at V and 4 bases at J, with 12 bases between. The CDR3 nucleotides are TGCGCCAGCAGCTTGTCGGGCGGGGATTACAATGAGCAGTTCTTC. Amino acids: CASSLSGGDYNEQFF. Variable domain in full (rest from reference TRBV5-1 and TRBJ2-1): KAGVTQTPRYLIKTRGQQVTLSCSPISGHRSVSWYQQTPGQGLQFLFEYFSETQRNKGNFPGRFSGRQFSNSRSEMNVSTLELGDSALYLCASSLSGGDYNEQFFGPGTRLTVL.

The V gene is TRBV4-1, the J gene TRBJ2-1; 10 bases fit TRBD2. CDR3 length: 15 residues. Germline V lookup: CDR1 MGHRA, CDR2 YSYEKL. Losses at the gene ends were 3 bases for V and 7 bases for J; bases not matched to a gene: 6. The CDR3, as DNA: TGCGCCAGCAGCCAGGCGGGACTAGCGAAGAATGAGCAGTTCTTC. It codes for CASSQAGLAKNEQFF.

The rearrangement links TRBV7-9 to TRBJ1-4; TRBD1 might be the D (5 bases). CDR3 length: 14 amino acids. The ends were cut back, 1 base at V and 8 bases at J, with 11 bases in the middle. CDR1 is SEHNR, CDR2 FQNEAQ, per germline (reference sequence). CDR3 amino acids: CASSLGDLGEKLFF. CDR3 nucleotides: TGTGCCAGCAGCTTAGGGGACTTGGGGGAAAAACTGTTTTTT.

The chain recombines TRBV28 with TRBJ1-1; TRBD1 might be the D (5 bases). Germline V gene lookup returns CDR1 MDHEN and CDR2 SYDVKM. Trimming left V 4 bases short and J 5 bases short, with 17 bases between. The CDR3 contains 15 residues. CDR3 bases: TGTGCCAGCAGTTGGGTCGGGGGGGGAGGTACTGAAGCTTTCTTT. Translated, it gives CASSWVGGGGTEAFF.

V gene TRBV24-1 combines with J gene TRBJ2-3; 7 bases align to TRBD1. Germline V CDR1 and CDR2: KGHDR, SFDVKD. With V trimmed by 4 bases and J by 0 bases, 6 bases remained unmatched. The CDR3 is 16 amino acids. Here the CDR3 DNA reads TGTGCCACCAGTGAACCTACAGGGGTTAGCACAGATACGCAGTATTTT. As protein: CATSEPTGVSTDTQYF.

The CDR3 DNA sequence: TGTGCCAGTAGTAACGCAGGGTACTTAGTTCAGCCCCAGCATTTT. Its protein product is CASSNAGYLVQPQHF. The V and J genes are TRBV19 and TRBJ1-5; D perhaps matches TRBD1 (5 bases). V lost 4 bases to trimming and J lost 6 bases, with 16 bases between them. The CDR3 runs 15 residues. The germline CDR1 and CDR2 sequences are LNHDA and SQIVND (reference sequence). Combining the CDR3 with reference TRBV19 and TRBJ1-5 gives the whole variable domain DGGITQSPKYLFRKEGQNVTLSCEQNLNHDAMYWYRQDPGQGLRLIYYSQIVNDFQKGDIAEGYSVSREKKESFPLTVTSAQKNPTAFYLCASSNAGYLVQPQHFGDGTRLSIL.

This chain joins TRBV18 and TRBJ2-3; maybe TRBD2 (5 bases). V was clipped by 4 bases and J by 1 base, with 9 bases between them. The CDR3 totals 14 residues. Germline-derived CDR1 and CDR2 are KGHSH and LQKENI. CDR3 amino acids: CASSRGWGTDTQYF. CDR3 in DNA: TGTGCCAGCTCACGAGGGTGGGGCACAGATACGCAGTATTTT.

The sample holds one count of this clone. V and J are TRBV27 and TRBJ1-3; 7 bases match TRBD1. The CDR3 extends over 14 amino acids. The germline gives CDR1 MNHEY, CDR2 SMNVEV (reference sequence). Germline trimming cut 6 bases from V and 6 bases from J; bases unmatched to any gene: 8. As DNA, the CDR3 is TGTGCCAGCAGCCCTTACGGGACAGCAAACACCATATATTTT. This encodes CASSPYGTANTIYF.

Here the CDR3 DNA reads TGCGCCAGCAGCTCCTCACGGTCGGCGGGAGGTCTCGCCTACAATGAGCAGTTCTTC. This gives the protein CASSSSRSAGGLAYNEQFF. This sequence joins TRBV5-1 and TRBJ2-1, with 8 bases that match TRBD2. The CDR3 loop spans 19 amino acids. V lost 3 bases to trimming and J lost 2 bases; unmatched junction nucleotides: 16. CDR1 SGHRS and CDR2 YFSETQ come from the germline V gene. Full variable domain (missing parts from reference TRBV5-1 and TRBJ2-1): KAGVTQTPRYLIKTRGQQVTLSCSPISGHRSVSWYQQTPGQGLQFLFEYFSETQRNKGNFPGRFSGRQFSNSRSEMNVSTLELGDSALYLCASSSSRSAGGLAYNEQFFGPGTRLTVL.

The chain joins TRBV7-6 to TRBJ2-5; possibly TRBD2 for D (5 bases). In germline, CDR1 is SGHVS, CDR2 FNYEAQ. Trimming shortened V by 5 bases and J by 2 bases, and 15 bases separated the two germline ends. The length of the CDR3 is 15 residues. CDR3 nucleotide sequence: TGTGCCAGCAGCCCCCCCCTAGCAGTGCAAGAGACCCAGTACTTC. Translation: CASSPPLAVQETQYF.

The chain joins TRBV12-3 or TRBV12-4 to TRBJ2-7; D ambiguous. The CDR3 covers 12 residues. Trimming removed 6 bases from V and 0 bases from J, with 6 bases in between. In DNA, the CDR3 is TGTGCCAGCAGACGGTCCTCCTACGAGCAGTACTTC. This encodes CASRRSSYEQYF.